The rows below give T cell receptor beta chains drawn from one sample of a study of read filtering for tumor transcriptome and immune sequencing. One entry per CDR3 protein results from TCRdb running MiXCR on the reads. The sample contains fewer than 35,000 distinct CDR3 sequences, about 18% of which appear only once. Material: a population of CD138-negative cells sorted from bone marrow. These receptors were obtained from a donor over 35 with multiple myeloma. The CDR3 runs from the conserved cysteine through the conserved F or W. A D gene is named only where the DNA matches it firmly. Not every row has a clone size; where given, it reads once, few, many or a size class.

V,J,size,D,DNA,CDR3
TRBV20-1,TRBJ1-5,few,TRBD1,TGCAGTGCTCTAGCAGGGGGAGGATTAAATCAGCCCCAGCATTTT,CSALAGGGLNQPQHF
TRBV20-1,TRBJ1-1,.,TRBD1,TGCAGTGCTAGGACGGTAGGGGGCGACGCTGAAGCTTTCTTT,CSARTVGGDAEAFF
TRBV19,TRBJ2-1,many,TRBD2,TGTGCCAGTACCGTGCAAGCGGGAGATCACTACAATGAGCAGTTCTTC,CASTVQAGDHYNEQFF
TRBV4-1,TRBJ1-2,many,.,TGCGCCAGCAGCCCTAGTGAGGGGATACTTTATGGCTACACCTTC,CASSPSEGILYGYTF
TRBV18,TRBJ2-7,many,.,TGTGCCAGCTCATCCCGGGACTCGTCCTACGAGCAGTACTTC,CASSSRDSSYEQYF
TRBV28,TRBJ2-1,many,TRBD2,TGTGCCAGCAGTACTTATACTAGCGGGAGTTTCGATGAGCAGTTCTTC,CASSTYTSGSFDEQFF
TRBV2,TRBJ2-5,many,.,TGTGCCAGCAGTGTGGGGGAGACCCAGTACTTC,CASSVGETQYF
TRBV10-2,TRBJ2-5,many,.,TGCGCCAGCAGTGAGTCGACTGGGGGTGTGGTAGAGACCCAGTACTTC,CASSESTGGVVETQYF
TRBV7-9,TRBJ2-7,medium-sized,TRBD2,TGTGCCAGCAGCCCCCGATTGAGCGGGGGGTCTGACGAGCAGTACTTC,CASSPRLSGGSDEQYF
TRBV28,TRBJ1-2,many,TRBD1,TGTGCCAGCAGTATGACAGGGGGCGAGCGCTATGGCTACACCTTC,CASSMTGGERYGYTF
TRBV27,TRBJ2-3,many,.,TGTGCCAGCAGAATATCGGCCCTCTGGGCGGCAGATACGCAGTATTTT,CASRISALWAADTQYF
TRBV18,TRBJ2-1,medium-sized,.,TGTGCCAGCTCACCAAGTCCGGCGGATGAGCAGTTCTTC,CASSPSPADEQFF
TRBV7-2,TRBJ2-2,few,.,TGTGCCAGCAGCCCCCCCTGGTCCGGGGAGCTGTTTTTT,CASSPPWSGELFF
TRBV7-2,TRBJ1-1,many,.,TGTGCCAGCAGCTTAGTCGGCTCCGGGACCGGGAACACTGAAGCTTTCTTT,CASSLVGSGTGNTEAFF
TRBV4-2,TRBJ2-4,few,.,TGTGCCAGCAGCCCCCTAGGCGGTCTAGCCAAAAACATTCAGTACTTC,CASSPLGGLAKNIQYF
TRBV15,TRBJ2-5,many,TRBD2,TGTGCCACCAGCGAAAATAGGCCTAGCGGATACCAAGAGACCCAGTACTTC,CATSENRPSGYQETQYF
TRBV20-1,TRBJ2-7,many,.,TGCAGTGCTAGGACAGGGAGGGACGAGCAGTACTTC,CSARTGRDEQYF
TRBV18,TRBJ1-2,many,.,TGTGCCAGCAGCCCACTAAATACGGGGGCCAACTATGGCTACACCTTC,CASSPLNTGANYGYTF
TRBV28,TRBJ2-1,many,TRBD2,TGTGCCAGCAGTACCCTTGGCGGGAGTTTCCCCAATGAGCAGTTCTTC,CASSTLGGSFPNEQFF
TRBV29-1,TRBJ2-2,many,TRBD2,TGCAGCGTTGATAACCCCGGGGGGTACGCCGGGGAGCTGTTTTTT,CSVDNPGGYAGELFF
TRBV6-5,TRBJ2-7,many,TRBD2,TGTGCCAGCAGTCCCAGGGGTGGACTAGCGGGTCCCTCCTACGAGCAGTACTTC,CASSPRGGLAGPSYEQYF
TRBV12-3/TRBV12-4,TRBJ2-7,many,TRBD1,TGTGCCAGCAGTAGTACAGGGGGCGAGCCCTACGAGCAGTACTTC,CASSSTGGEPYEQYF
TRBV2,TRBJ2-1,medium-sized,.,TGTGCCAGCAGCTTGGGTGAAGGGGCCGGTGAGCAGTTCTTC,CASSLGEGAGEQFF
TRBV18,TRBJ2-5,.,.,TGTGCCAGCTCACCAGTCCAAGAGGCCCAGTACTTC,CASSPVQEAQYF
TRBV24-1,TRBJ2-3,many,.,TGTGCCACCCAGGAAATAGGACAGACCACAGATACGCAGTATTTT,CATQEIGQTTDTQYF
TRBV6-7,TRBJ2-1,many,.,TGTGCCAGCAGTTACCCCCGGGCGGGGGCCTCCTACAATGAGCAGTTCTTC,CASSYPRAGASYNEQFF